The rows below give T cell receptor beta chains drawn from one sample of a study of cytomegalovirus exposure and HLA in healthy donors. Generated by immunoSEQ multiplex PCR, the TCRdb table keeps only in-frame clones and is missing some. The sample lists approximately 160,000 clones; approximately 62% were seen once. Material: PBMCs. Receptors originate from a man in his forties or fifties in good health and CMV-seronegative. Each CDR3 is given with its conserved first and last residue.

v_call	cdr3_aa
TRBV28	CASSFRDFGRYEQYF
TRBV19	CASQRDSDLIYGYTF
TRBV7-3	CASSLTGRGNTEAFF
TRBV7-9	CASSPQTEAFF
TRBV11-3	CASSLWDRGQEEQYF
TRBV28	CASSLLIFLGRGAAEQYF
TRBV6-4	CASSDSGRGFVTF
TRBV7-9	CASSLTVREAYEQYF
TRBV7-9	CASSSSGGTPLTDTQYF
TRBV4-1	CASSQGQGGIVYTEAFF
TRBV6-1	CASSERDRVNQPQHF
TRBV7-9	CASSPPMAGRYGYTF
TRBV5-6	CASSNGGLADTQYF
TRBV7-9	CASSLAGVDQPQHF
TRBV5-1	CASSLRAGANQPQHF
TRBV2	CASTGQGVYEQYF
TRBV12-2	CASRLGKGTGGRGNQPQHF
TRBV5-4	CASSLARASGQETQYF
TRBV7-9	CASSTGTGPRSNEKLFF
TRBV5-1	CASSLGGRTEAFF
TRBV29-1	CSAGDRDADTQYF
TRBV5-1	CASSLFITNYGYTF
TRBV18	CASTRDISYEQYF
TRBV5-6	CASSRGYLTYEQYF
TRBV6-1	CASLPAGGAYNEQFF
TRBV7-2	CASSAVGAGGYTF
TRBV29-1	CSVEDPRKTNEKLFF
TRBV7-6	CASSIRTGGSYNEQFF
TRBV25-1	CASSESRGIETQYF
TRBV6-5	CASSKRDNRDTQYF
TRBV5-6	CASIRQGRQDYGYTF
TRBV18	CASSGLAGGSNNEQFF
TRBV6-5	CATQVLYEQYF
TRBV6-4	CASSDGAGTDTQYF
TRBV7-6	CASSLRTSGGNEQFF
TRBV28	CASSRPLAGGTPYEQYF
TRBV25-1	CASTAGGNGYTF
TRBV19	CASSTLDVAATNEKLFF
TRBV6-5	CASSYDRAKGYEQYF
TRBV13	CASRPGTGFLYEQYF
TRBV18	CASSPGTGEGYGYTF
TRBV6-4	CASRAGTGYTEAFF
TRBV4-1	CASSRLKVGTGPYEQYF
TRBV27	CASSLRLGNTEAFF
TRBV5-1	CASSVPSGLASEQYF
TRBV28	CASSHSFPLSYEQYF
TRBV5-1	CASSLLELTEAFF
TRBV7-2	CASSFTGTGVAKVTDTQYF
TRBV5-1	CASSSGGAGVGEQYF
TRBV7-6	CASSLSGGPYEQYF